These 16 T cell receptor beta chains were sequenced from one sample in a study of CD8 T cells in Susac syndrome. An input of roughly 0.5 to 1 ug of RNA was subjected to reverse transcription using random hexamers. TCRdb used MiXCR to reprocess the immunoSEQ multiplex PCR reads, holding one entry per CDR3 protein. The sample holds 150,000 to 200,000 distinct CDR3 sequences, roughly 94% seen once. The sample was CD4+ T cells from PBMCs. The receptors were gathered from a human donor in good health.

The CDR3 nucleotides are TGCAGCGTCAGGACAGGGAGGGACACTGAAGCTTTCTTT. This encodes CSVRTGRDTEAFF. The genes are TRBV29-1 and TRBJ1-1, with 8 bases that match TRBD1. The CDR3 has 13 amino acids. Trimming cost V 6 bases and J 3 bases; bases outside gene matches: 6. CDR1 is SQVTM and CDR2 is ANQGSEA in the germline V gene.

The chain carries TRBV20-1 and TRBJ2-7, with 7 bases lining up with TRBD1. Germline V gene sequence: CDR1 DFQATT, CDR2 SNEGSKA (reference sequence). The CDR3 is 12 amino acids. V lost 6 bases, J lost 1 base, and 3 bases stayed unmatched. The CDR3 spells CSAPDRSYEQYF. The DNA of the CDR3 is TGCAGTGCCCCGGACAGGTCCTACGAGCAGTACTTC.

The rearrangement joins TRBV6-5 to TRBJ2-7, with D maybe TRBD1 (6 bases). The CDR3 is 14 residues long. Between the trimmed V and J ends, which lost 2 bases and 2 bases, there was a span of 10 bases. CDR1 and CDR2 (germline): MNHEY, SVGAGI. In nucleotides, the CDR3 is TGTGCCAGCAGTTACCTGGACAGTGCCTACGAGCAGTACTTC. As protein: CASSYLDSAYEQYF.

The gene calls are TRBV7-9 and TRBJ1-1, with TRBD1 matching over 10 bases. V lost 4 bases and J lost 7; bases outside the gene matches: 6. Germline-derived CDR1 and CDR2 are SEHNR and FQNEAQ (reference sequence). The CDR3 length is 14 residues. The CDR3 region is CASSSRQGANEAFF. CDR3 DNA sequence: TGTGCCAGCAGCTCCCGACAGGGGGCGAATGAAGCTTTCTTT.

As DNA, the CDR3 is TGCGCCAGCAGCTTGAGGGACAGGGGCACTGAAGCTTTCTTT. It is translated as CASSLRDRGTEAFF. The V and J genes are TRBV5-1 and TRBJ1-1; 10 bases fit TRBD1. This CDR3 spans 14 amino acids. Trimming removed 1 base from V and 4 bases from J; junction bases left unmatched: 1. CDR1 is SGHRS and CDR2 is YFSETQ in the germline V gene.

This chain connects TRBV29-1 to TRBJ2-3, with 7 nucleotides matching TRBD1. CDR1 and CDR2 from the germline V gene are SQVTM and ANQGSEA. V lost 4 bases and J lost 0; bases outside the gene matches: 4. CDR3 length: 14 amino acids. DNA of the CDR3: TGCAGCGTTGGGGGGACAGCTAGCACAGATACGCAGTATTTT. Protein: CSVGGTASTDTQYF.

The rearrangement uses TRBV4-3 and TRBJ2-2; 8 bases agree with TRBD1. Unmatched junction bases numbered 3, after V lost 0 bases and J lost 0 bases. This CDR3 is built from 17 residues. The germline gives CDR1 LGHNA, CDR2 YSLEER. CDR3 loop: CASSQDSGGANTGELFF. The CDR3 DNA sequence: TGCGCCAGCAGCCAAGATTCAGGGGGCGCGAACACCGGGGAGCTGTTTTTT.

This clonotype has only a few counts. The chain joins TRBV18 to TRBJ2-5, with a weak D call TRBD2 (5 bases). This CDR3 is built from 14 residues. Germline V gene data show CDR1 as KGHSH and CDR2 as LQKENI. Trimming shortened V by 3 bases and J by 2 bases, and 10 bases separated the two germline ends. The CDR3 reads CASSPSGSQETQYF. CDR3 nucleotides: TGTGCCAGCTCACCTTCGGGATCACAAGAGACCCAGTACTTC.

The genes are TRBV7-3 and TRBJ2-1, with 11 bases that match TRBD2. The CDR3 is made up of 16 amino acids. Unmatched junction bases numbered 10, after V lost 4 bases and J lost 8 bases. CDR1 and CDR2 (germline): SGHTA, FQGTGA. The CDR3 is CASSSFGTSGKDEQFF. In DNA form, the CDR3 reads TGTGCCAGCAGCTCCTTCGGGACTAGCGGAAAAGATGAGCAGTTCTTC.

This chain links TRBV29-1 with TRBJ2-7, with D possibly being TRBD1 (6 bases). The CDR3 loop spans 11 amino acids. Trimming took off 7 bases at V and 4 bases at J, with 11 bases between the two ends. CDR1 is SQVTM and CDR2 is ANQGSEA in the germline V gene. As DNA, the CDR3 is TGCAGCGCGGGACACGCGTACGAGCAGTACTTC. As protein: CSAGHAYEQYF.

The CDR3 sequence is CSARDPRSDTQYF. The CDR3 DNA reads as TGCAGCGCCCGGGATCCACGAAGTGATACGCAGTATTTT. The rearrangement joins TRBV29-1 to TRBJ2-3, with D possibly being TRBD2 (5 bases). The CDR3 has 13 residues. Trimming cost V 7 bases and J 6 bases, with 17 bases left between them. CDR1 is SQVTM and CDR2 is ANQGSEA in the germline V gene.

V gene TRBV7-9 combines with J gene TRBJ1-1, with 10 bases fitting TRBD1. From germline, CDR1 is SEHNR and CDR2 FQNEAQ (reference sequence). The CDR3 consists of 17 residues. With V trimmed by 2 bases and J by 4 bases, 10 bases remained unmatched. In nucleotides, the CDR3 is TGTGCCAGCAGCTTAATCCCCCGGACAGGGGGAGCCACTGAAGCTTTCTTT. Amino acids: CASSLIPRTGGATEAFF. Supplemented by reference TRBV7-9 and TRBJ1-1, the full variable domain reads DTGVSQNPRHKITKRGQNVTFRCDPISEHNRLYWYRQTLGQGPEFLTYFQNEAQLEKSRLLSDRFSAERPKGSFSTLEIQRTEQGDSAMYLCASSLIPRTGGATEAFFGQGTRLTVV.

The chain joins TRBV5-1 to TRBJ2-1; TRBD2 agrees at 16 bases. Germline CDR1 SGHRS, CDR2 YFSETQ. With 7 bases clipped from V and 0 bases from J, the junction kept 4 bases outside the gene matches. This CDR3 is 17 amino acids long. This chain's CDR3 is CASSGLAGGPSYNEQFF. The CDR3 DNA reads TGCGCCAGCTCGGGACTAGCGGGGGGGCCCTCCTACAATGAGCAGTTCTTC.

The gene calls are TRBV18 and TRBJ2-3; D gene ambiguous. V was shortened by 3 bases and J by 3 bases, with 7 bases between the two germline ends. Germline V gene lookup returns CDR1 KGHSH and CDR2 LQKENI. This CDR3 region has 13 residues. CDR3 DNA sequence: TGTGCCAGCTCACCTCAGGAGACAGATACGCAGTATTTT. Translated, it gives CASSPQETDTQYF. The full variable domain, with the rest looked up from reference TRBV18 and TRBJ2-3, is NAGVMQNPRHLVRRRGQEARLRCSPMKGHSHVYWYRQLPEEGLKFMVYLQKENIIDESGMPKERFSAEFPKEGPSILRIQQVVRGDSAAYFCASSPQETDTQYFGPGTRLTVL.

This clonotype was recorded once. The CDR3 is CASSPGQFGNTIYF. Written as DNA, the CDR3 is TGCGCCAGCAGTCCTGGACAGTTCGGAAACACCATATATTTT. The V and J genes are TRBV10-1 and TRBJ1-3; weak D call: TRBD1 (6 bases). Germline CDR1 reads WNHNN; CDR2 reads SYGVQD (reference sequence). Between the trimmed V and J ends, which lost 5 bases and 4 bases, there was a span of 12 bases. This CDR3 comprises 14 residues.

The chain has TRBV5-1 and TRBJ2-6; D uncertain. This CDR3 is 16 amino acids long. Germline CDR1 SGHRS, CDR2 YFSETQ. The V and J ends lost 0 bases and 2 bases respectively, with 9 bases between them. CDR3 sequence (DNA): TGCGCCAGCAGCTTGGACCCTGTGACTGGGGCCAACGTCCTGACTTTC. Amino acids: CASSLDPVTGANVLTF.